A selection of T cell receptor beta chains follows, all from one sample in a study of T cells in localized non-small cell lung cancer. Clones were sequenced by immunoSEQ multiplex PCR, and TCRdb holds only the in-frame ones, with some missing. Of about 24,000 clones detected, 80% to 95% appear once; the ten largest clones hold nearly 15%. The sequenced sample was peripheral blood, obtained before any cancer treatment. The receptors were sampled from a man between 40 and 70 years old with stage III squamous cell lung carcinoma. Each CDR3 is given with its conserved first and last residue. The D gene is left open where the match is weak. Expanded clones get a size class; other rows say once, few or many, or leave the size out.

V: TRBV18
D: NA
size: once
J: TRBJ2-2
DNA: TGTGCCAGCTCGATGGACAGGAACACCGGGGAGCTGTTTTTT
CDR3: CASSMDRNTGELFF

V: TRBV5-1
D: NA
size: NA
J: TRBJ2-1
DNA: TGCGCCAGCAGCTTGGAAGTAATAAGCTCCTACAATGAGCAGTTCTTC
CDR3: CASSLEVISSYNEQFF

V: TRBV9
D: NA
size: NA
J: TRBJ2-7
DNA: TGTGCCAGCAGCGACCGGGGGTCTCGACAGTACTTC
CDR3: CASSDRGSRQYF

V: TRBV4-1
D: TRBD2
size: NA
J: TRBJ2-1
DNA: TGCGCCAGCAGCCAAAGCGGGGCGAGCTCCTACAATGAGCAGTTCTTC
CDR3: CASSQSGASSYNEQFF

V: TRBV9
D: NA
size: NA
J: TRBJ1-2
DNA: TGTGCCAGCAGCGTTACGGGAAGGGGCTACACCTTC
CDR3: CASSVTGRGYTF

V: TRBV7-2
D: NA
size: NA
J: TRBJ1-1
DNA: TGTGCCAGCAGCCGGGCAGGAGGGAGGACTTTCTTT
CDR3: CASSRAGGRTFF

V: TRBV18
D: TRBD1
size: NA
J: TRBJ2-3
DNA: TGTGCCAGCTCCCCTATACAGGGGGTTACAGATACGCAGTATTTT
CDR3: CASSPIQGVTDTQYF

V: TRBV7-2
D: NA
size: NA
J: TRBJ1-3
DNA: TGTGCCAGCAGCCCTATAGGCCCTGGAAACACCATATATTTT
CDR3: CASSPIGPGNTIYF

V: TRBV4-3
D: NA
size: NA
J: TRBJ1-1
DNA: TGCGCCAGCAGCCAAGAACCAGTCATGAACACTGAAGCTTTCTTT
CDR3: CASSQEPVMNTEAFF

V: TRBV13
D: NA
size: NA
J: TRBJ1-5
DNA: TGTGCCAGCAGCTTAGGGGGGGACGGACAGCCCCAGCATTTT
CDR3: CASSLGGDGQPQHF